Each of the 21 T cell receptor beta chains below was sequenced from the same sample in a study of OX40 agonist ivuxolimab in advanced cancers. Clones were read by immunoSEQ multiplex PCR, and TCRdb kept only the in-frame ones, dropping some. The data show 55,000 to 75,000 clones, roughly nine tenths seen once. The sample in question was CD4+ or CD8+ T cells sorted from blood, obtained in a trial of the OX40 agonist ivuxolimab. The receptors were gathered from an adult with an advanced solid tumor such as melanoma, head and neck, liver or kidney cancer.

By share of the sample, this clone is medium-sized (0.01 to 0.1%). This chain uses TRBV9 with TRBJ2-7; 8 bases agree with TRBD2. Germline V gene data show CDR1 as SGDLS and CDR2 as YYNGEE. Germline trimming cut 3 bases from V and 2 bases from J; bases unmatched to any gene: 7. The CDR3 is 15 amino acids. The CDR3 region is CASSGGGRSTYEQYF. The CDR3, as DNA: TGTGCCAGCAGCGGGGGCGGGAGGAGCACCTACGAGCAGTACTTC.

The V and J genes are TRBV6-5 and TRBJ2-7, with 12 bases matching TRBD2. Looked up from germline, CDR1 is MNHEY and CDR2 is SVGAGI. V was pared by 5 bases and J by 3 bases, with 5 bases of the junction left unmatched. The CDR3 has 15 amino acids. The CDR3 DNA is TGTGCCAGCAGTCCAATGACTAGCGGGAGCTACGAGCAGTACTTC. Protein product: CASSPMTSGSYEQYF.

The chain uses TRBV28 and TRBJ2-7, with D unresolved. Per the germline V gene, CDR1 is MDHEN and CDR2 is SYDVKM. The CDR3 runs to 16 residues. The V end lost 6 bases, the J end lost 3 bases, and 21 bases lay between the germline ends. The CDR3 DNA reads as TGTGCCAGCAGCCCCCGGTTAGGGCAAGCTATCTACGAGCAGTACTTC. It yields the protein CASSPRLGQAIYEQYF.

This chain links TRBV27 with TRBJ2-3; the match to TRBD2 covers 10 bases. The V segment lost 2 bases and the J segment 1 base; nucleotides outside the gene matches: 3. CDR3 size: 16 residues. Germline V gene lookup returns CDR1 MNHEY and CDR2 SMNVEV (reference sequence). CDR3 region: CASSLGLAGGTDTQYF. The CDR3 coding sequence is TGTGCCAGCAGTTTAGGGCTAGCGGGGGGCACAGATACGCAGTATTTT.

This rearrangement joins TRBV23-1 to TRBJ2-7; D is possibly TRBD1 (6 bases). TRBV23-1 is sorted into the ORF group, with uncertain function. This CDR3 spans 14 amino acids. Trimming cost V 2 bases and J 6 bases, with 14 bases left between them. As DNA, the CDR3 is TGCGCCAGCAGTCAAAAGCAGGGGACGGGCGAGCAGTACTTC. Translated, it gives CASSQKQGTGEQYF.

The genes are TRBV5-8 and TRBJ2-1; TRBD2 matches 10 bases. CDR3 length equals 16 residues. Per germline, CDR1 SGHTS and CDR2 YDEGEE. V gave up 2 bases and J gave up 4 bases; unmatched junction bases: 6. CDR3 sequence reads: CASSFLAGVVYNEQFF. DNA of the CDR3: TGTGCCAGCAGCTTCCTAGCGGGAGTTGTATACAATGAGCAGTTCTTC.

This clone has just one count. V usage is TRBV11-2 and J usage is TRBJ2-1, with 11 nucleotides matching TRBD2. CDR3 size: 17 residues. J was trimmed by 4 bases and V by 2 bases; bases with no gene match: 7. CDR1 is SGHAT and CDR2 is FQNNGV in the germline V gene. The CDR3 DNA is TGTGCCAGCAGCTTAACTAGCGGGAGCGCCGGGTACAATGAGCAGTTCTTC. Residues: CASSLTSGSAGYNEQFF.

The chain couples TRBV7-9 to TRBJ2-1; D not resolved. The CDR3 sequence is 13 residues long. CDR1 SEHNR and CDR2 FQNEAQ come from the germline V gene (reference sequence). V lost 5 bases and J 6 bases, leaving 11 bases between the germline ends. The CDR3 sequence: CASSDGLSNEQFF. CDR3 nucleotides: TGTGCCAGCAGCGACGGGTTGTCCAATGAGCAGTTCTTC. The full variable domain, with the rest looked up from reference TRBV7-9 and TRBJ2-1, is DTGVSQNPRHKITKRGQNVTFRCDPISEHNRLYWYRQTLGQGPEFLTYFQNEAQLEKSRLLSDRFSAERPKGSFSTLEIQRTEQGDSAMYLCASSDGLSNEQFFGPGTRLTVL.

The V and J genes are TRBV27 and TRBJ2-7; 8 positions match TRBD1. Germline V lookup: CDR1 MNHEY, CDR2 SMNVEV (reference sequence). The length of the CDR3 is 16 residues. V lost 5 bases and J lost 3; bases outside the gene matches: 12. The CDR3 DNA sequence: TGTGCCAGCAGTCCATCAGAAAGGACAGGGTACTACGAGCAGTACTTC. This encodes CASSPSERTGYYEQYF.

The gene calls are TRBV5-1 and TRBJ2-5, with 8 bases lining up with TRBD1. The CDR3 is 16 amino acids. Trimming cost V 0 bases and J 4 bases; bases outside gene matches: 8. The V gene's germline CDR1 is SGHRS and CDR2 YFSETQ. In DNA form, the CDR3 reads TGCGCCAGCAGCTTGGTAACAGGGGGATCCAGAGAGACCCAGTACTTC. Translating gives CASSLVTGGSRETQYF.

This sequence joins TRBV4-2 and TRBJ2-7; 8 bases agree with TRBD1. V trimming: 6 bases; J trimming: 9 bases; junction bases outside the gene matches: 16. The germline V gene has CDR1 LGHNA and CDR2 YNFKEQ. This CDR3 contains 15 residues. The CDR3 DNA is TGTGCCAGCAGTGACTGGACAGGGATGGAATCGTGGCAGTACTTC. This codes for CASSDWTGMESWQYF.

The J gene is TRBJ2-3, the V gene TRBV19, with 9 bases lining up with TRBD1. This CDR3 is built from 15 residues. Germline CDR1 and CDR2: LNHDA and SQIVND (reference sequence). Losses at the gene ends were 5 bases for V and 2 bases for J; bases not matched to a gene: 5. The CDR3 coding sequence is TGTGCCAGTAGTCTGACAGGGGGATACACAGATACGCAGTATTTT. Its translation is CASSLTGGYTDTQYF.

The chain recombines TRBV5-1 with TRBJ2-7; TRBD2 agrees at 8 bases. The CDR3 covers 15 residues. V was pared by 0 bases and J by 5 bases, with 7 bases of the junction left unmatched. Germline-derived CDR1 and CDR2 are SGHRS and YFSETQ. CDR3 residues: CASSLDPAGVNEQYF. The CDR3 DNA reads TGCGCCAGCAGCTTGGATCCAGCGGGAGTTAACGAGCAGTACTTC.

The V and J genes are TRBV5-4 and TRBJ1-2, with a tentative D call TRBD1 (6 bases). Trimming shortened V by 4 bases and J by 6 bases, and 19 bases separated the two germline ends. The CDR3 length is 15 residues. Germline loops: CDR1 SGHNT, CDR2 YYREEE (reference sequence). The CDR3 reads CASSPITGTGDGYTF. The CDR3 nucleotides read TGTGCCAGCAGCCCAATTACAGGGACTGGGGATGGCTACACCTTC. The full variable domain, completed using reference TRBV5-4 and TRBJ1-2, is ETGVTQSPTHLIKTRGQQVTLRCSSQSGHNTVSWYQQALGQGPQFIFQYYREEENGRGNFPPRFSGLQFPNYSSELNVNALELDDSALYLCASSPITGTGDGYTFGSGTRLTVV.

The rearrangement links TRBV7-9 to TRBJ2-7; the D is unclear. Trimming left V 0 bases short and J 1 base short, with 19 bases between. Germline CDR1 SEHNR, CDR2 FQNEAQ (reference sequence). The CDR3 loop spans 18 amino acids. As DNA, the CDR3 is TGTGCCAGCAGCTTAGCGGGCACCCCGGTTACGTGGTCCTACGAGCAGTACTTC. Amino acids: CASSLAGTPVTWSYEQYF.

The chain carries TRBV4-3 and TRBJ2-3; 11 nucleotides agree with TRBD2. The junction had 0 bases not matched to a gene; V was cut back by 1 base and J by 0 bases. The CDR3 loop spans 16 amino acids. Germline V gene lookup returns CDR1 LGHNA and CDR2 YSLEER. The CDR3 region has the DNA TGCGCCAGCAGCCAAGGGACTAGCGGGAGCACAGATACGCAGTATTTT. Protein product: CASSQGTSGSTDTQYF.

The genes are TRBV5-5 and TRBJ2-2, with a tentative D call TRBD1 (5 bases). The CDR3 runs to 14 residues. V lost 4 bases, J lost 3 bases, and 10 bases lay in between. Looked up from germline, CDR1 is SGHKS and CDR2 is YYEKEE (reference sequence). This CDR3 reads CASSPLRDTGELFF. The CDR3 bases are TGTGCCAGCAGCCCTCTCAGGGACACCGGGGAGCTGTTTTTT.

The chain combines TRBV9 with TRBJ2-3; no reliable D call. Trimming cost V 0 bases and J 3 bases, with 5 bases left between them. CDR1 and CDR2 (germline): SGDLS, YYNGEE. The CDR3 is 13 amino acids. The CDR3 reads CASSVGGTDTQYF. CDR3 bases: TGTGCCAGCAGCGTAGGCGGAACAGATACGCAGTATTTT.

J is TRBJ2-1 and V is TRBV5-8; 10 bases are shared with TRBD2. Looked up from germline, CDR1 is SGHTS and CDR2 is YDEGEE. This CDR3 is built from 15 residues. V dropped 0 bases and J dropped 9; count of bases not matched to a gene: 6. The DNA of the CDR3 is TGTGCCAGCAGCTTGGAGCGGGAGGGCCAAGGTGAGCAGTTCTTC. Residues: CASSLEREGQGEQFF.

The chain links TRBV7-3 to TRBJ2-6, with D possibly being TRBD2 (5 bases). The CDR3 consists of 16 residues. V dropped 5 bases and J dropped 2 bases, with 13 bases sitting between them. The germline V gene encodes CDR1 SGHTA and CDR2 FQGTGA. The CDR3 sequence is CASSPRPGAGANVLTF. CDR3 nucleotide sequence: TGTGCCAGCAGCCCCCGTCCCGGGGCTGGGGCCAACGTCCTGACTTTC.

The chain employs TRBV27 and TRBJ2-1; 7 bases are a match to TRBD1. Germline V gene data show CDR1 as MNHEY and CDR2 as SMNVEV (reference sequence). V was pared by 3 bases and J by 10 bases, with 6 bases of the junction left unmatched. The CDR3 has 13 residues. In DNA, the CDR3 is TGTGCCAGCAGTTTCTCCTGGACAGGCGAGCAGTTCTTC. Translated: CASSFSWTGEQFF.